These 19 T cell receptor beta chains were sequenced from one sample in a study of T cells in Graves' hyperthyroidism and ophthalmopathy. Amplification yielded TCR beta CDR3 regions, with RNA transcripts as the source. HTBI primers were the set used in a first-round RT-PCR of the TCR CDR3. Via MiXCR, TCRdb re-called the multiplex PCR reads, giving one row per CDR3 protein. This table holds 460,000 or so distinct CDR3 sequences, roughly 14% found once. The material sequenced was blood. The source is a young woman with Graves' hyperthyroidism.

The sample holds a few counts of this clonotype. The rearrangement uses TRBV9 and TRBJ1-3; D is unclear. This CDR3 has 15 residues. The ends were cut back, 6 bases at V and 0 bases at J, with 13 bases in the middle. From germline, CDR1 is SGDLS and CDR2 YYNGEE. For the CDR3, the DNA is TGTGCCAGCAACTTCGACGGCCGCTCTGGAAACACCATATATTTT. Encoded protein: CASNFDGRSGNTIYF.

This clonotype was recorded at least ten times. The V and J genes are TRBV3-1 and TRBJ2-5, with D unresolved. Germline-derived CDR1 and CDR2 are LGHDT and YNNKEL (reference sequence). The V end lost 3 bases, the J end lost 2 bases, and 10 bases lay between the germline ends. The CDR3 extends over 14 amino acids. The CDR3 is CASSHFAVQETQYF. CDR3 bases: TGTGCCAGCAGCCATTTTGCAGTGCAAGAGACCCAGTACTTC.

The chain is built from TRBV9 and TRBJ2-1, with D possibly being TRBD1 or TRBD2 (6 bases each). Germline V gene data show CDR1 as SGDLS and CDR2 as YYNGEE. The CDR3 is made up of 14 amino acids. V shed 4 bases and J shed 8 bases, with 16 bases lying between them. The CDR3 loop reads CASSRDWGRDEQFF. In DNA, the CDR3 is TGTGCCAGCAGCAGGGACTGGGGGCGGGATGAGCAGTTCTTC.

This clonotype was detected a few times. The chain recombines TRBV28 with TRBJ1-5; weak D call: TRBD1 (5 bases). V was pared by 8 bases and J by 1 base, with 15 bases between. This CDR3 has 15 residues. CDR1 and CDR2 from the germline V gene are MDHEN and SYDVKM. CDR3 amino acids: CASHSSGGSNQPQHF. Written as DNA, the CDR3 is TGTGCCAGCCACTCCTCCGGGGGGAGCAATCAGCCCCAGCATTTT.

The table lists this clonotype with many counts. This chain joins TRBV12-3 or TRBV12-4 and TRBJ1-2; TRBD1 matches 7 bases. After removal of 6 bases from V and 2 bases from J, the junction contained 6 bases not matched to a gene. This CDR3 is built from 14 residues. The CDR3 region is CASRPGTDNYGYTF. In nucleotides, the CDR3 is TGTGCCAGCAGACCCGGGACAGACAACTATGGCTACACCTTC.

This clonotype was counted at least ten times. The chain recombines TRBV27 with TRBJ1-5; no reliable D call. Germline assignment: CDR1 MNHEY and CDR2 SMNVEV (reference sequence). CDR3 size: 14 residues. With 4 bases removed from V and 7 bases from J, the gap between germline ends came to 14 bases. The CDR3 loop reads CASSSPGMGQPQHF. DNA for the CDR3: TGTGCCAGCAGTTCGCCTGGGATGGGGCAGCCCCAGCATTTT.

This clonotype was observed many times. The chain links TRBV2 to TRBJ2-2; no reliable D call. The CDR3 has 15 residues. V lost 1 base and J lost 1, with 7 bases in between. Germline CDR1 SNHLY, CDR2 FYNNEI. The CDR3 protein is CASSEVRENTGELFF. The DNA of the CDR3 is TGTGCCAGCAGTGAAGTGAGAGAGAACACCGGGGAGCTGTTTTTT.

In this sample, this clonotype turned up many times. The gene calls are TRBV19 and TRBJ2-3; no reliable D call. This CDR3 has 14 residues. The germline V gene encodes CDR1 LNHDA and CDR2 SQIVND (reference sequence). V lost 9 bases and J 1 base, leaving 14 bases between the germline ends. CDR3 amino acids: CASSTGDGTDTQYF. CDR3 coding DNA: TGTGCCAGCTCGACTGGGGATGGCACAGATACGCAGTATTTT.

V gene TRBV15 combines with J gene TRBJ2-5; no firm D call. The CDR3 totals 14 residues. CDR1 LNHNV and CDR2 YYDKDF come from the germline V gene (reference sequence). Trimming stripped 4 bases from V and 4 bases from J, with 13 bases between. The CDR3 loop is CATSTFGIGETQYF. The CDR3 DNA is TGTGCCACCAGCACGTTTGGAATAGGAGAGACCCAGTACTTC.

The table lists this clonotype with a few counts. The rearrangement uses TRBV5-1 and TRBJ1-6; maybe TRBD1 (5 bases). This CDR3 has 17 amino acids. The V gene lost 0 bases and the J gene lost 10 bases, with 20 bases spanning the gap. Per germline, CDR1 SGHRS and CDR2 YFSETQ. CDR3 sequence reads: CASSLVGSGTGESPLHF. In nucleotides, the CDR3 is TGCGCCAGCAGCTTGGTGGGGAGTGGGACGGGAGAGTCACCCCTCCACTTT.

This chain links TRBV11-1 with TRBJ2-2, with a possible D match to TRBD1 (6 bases). Germline CDR1 SGHAT, CDR2 FQDESV (reference sequence). The V end was cut by 4 bases, the J end by 1 base, with 10 bases between. The CDR3 spans 15 residues. CDR3 DNA: TGTGCCAGCAGCTCACCGGGACAGAACACCGGGGAGCTGTTTTTT. Its translation: CASSSPGQNTGELFF.

This clonotype was recorded at least ten times. This CDR3 is CASGLAHAGWYEQYF. The CDR3 DNA follows: TGTGCTAGTGGTTTGGCCCACGCAGGGTGGTACGAGCAGTACTTC. The V gene is TRBV12-5, the J gene TRBJ2-7; a weak D match, TRBD1 (5 bases). The germline gives CDR1 LGHNT, CDR2 FRNRAP. This CDR3 contains 15 residues. V dropped 1 base and J dropped 4 bases, with 14 bases sitting between them. The full variable domain, its missing parts supplied by reference TRBV12-5 and TRBJ2-7, is DARVTQTPRHKVTEMGQEVTMRCQPILGHNTVFWYRQTMMQGLELLAYFRNRAPLDDSGMPKDRFSAEMPDATLATLKIQPSEPRDSAVYFCASGLAHAGWYEQYFGPGTRLTVT.

V is TRBV5-1 and J is TRBJ1-1, with 7 nucleotides matching TRBD1. There are 16 residues in the CDR3. With V trimmed by 3 bases and J by 2 bases, 10 bases remained unmatched. Germline CDR1 and CDR2: SGHRS and YFSETQ. DNA of the CDR3: TGCGCCAGCAGCTACCGGAGCGGGACAGAAAACACTGAAGCTTTCTTT. This encodes CASSYRSGTENTEAFF.

In this sample, this clonotype turned up a few times. The V gene is TRBV19, the J gene TRBJ1-2, with D uncertain. V was cut by 3 bases and J by 11 bases, with 10 bases left in between. The CDR3 has 11 amino acids. Looked up from germline, CDR1 is LNHDA and CDR2 is SQIVND (reference sequence). The CDR3 DNA reads as TGTGCCAGTAGTATCGGAAGGGTGTACACCTTC. Translated: CASSIGRVYTF.

This clonotype was counted many times. This chain connects TRBV18 to TRBJ1-6, with D tentatively TRBD1 (5 bases). There are 14 residues in the CDR3. CDR1 is KGHSH, CDR2 LQKENI, per germline. Trimming removed 4 bases at V and 5 bases at J, with 9 bases between. The CDR3 sequence: CASSRADNNSPLHF. The CDR3 DNA reads TGTGCCAGCTCACGGGCGGACAATAATTCACCCCTCCACTTT.

The V gene is TRBV6-1, the J gene TRBJ2-1; 8 bases fit TRBD2. The CDR3 extends over 13 amino acids. In germline, CDR1 is MNHNS, CDR2 SASEGT. V trimming: 6 bases; J trimming: 6 bases; junction bases outside the gene matches: 4. CDR3 coding DNA: TGTGCCAGCAGCGGGAGGGCCTGCAATGAGCAGTTCTTC. Protein product: CASSGRACNEQFF.

This clonotype was seen ten or more times. V is TRBV25-1 and J is TRBJ2-3; 7 bases are shared with TRBD1. The length of the CDR3 is 16 residues. Germline CDR1 reads MGHDK; CDR2 reads SYGVNS. J was trimmed by 2 bases and V by 1 base; bases with no gene match: 6. As DNA, the CDR3 is TGTGCCAGCAGTGAATCGGTAGGGGGCTTCACAGATACGCAGTATTTT. Its translation: CASSESVGGFTDTQYF.

Note on this clonotype: Just one base apart from a much larger clone, this may be a read error. The chain joins TRBV7-9 to TRBJ1-2; 7 bases line up with TRBD1. Germline V gene lookup returns CDR1 SEHNR and CDR2 FQNEAQ (reference sequence). The CDR3 runs to 13 residues. The chain's CDR3 is CASSGTAIYGCTF. DNA of the CDR3: TGTGCCAGCAGCGGGACAGCCATCTATGGCTGCACCTTC. Full variable domain (rest looked up from reference TRBV7-9 and TRBJ1-2): DTGVSQNPRHKITKRGQNVTFRCDPISEHNRLYWYRQTLGQGPEFLTYFQNEAQLEKSRLLSDRFSAERPKGSFSTLEIQRTEQGDSAMYLCASSGTAIYGCTFGSGTRLTVV.

This clonotype occurred many times. This rearrangement joins TRBV30 to TRBJ1-2; D remains unclear. The germline V and J ends were trimmed by 0 bases and 4 bases, with 6 bases remaining between them. The CDR3 is 12 residues long. CDR1 is GTSNPN, CDR2 SVGIG, per germline (reference sequence). The CDR3 sequence: CAWSVNRYGYTF. The CDR3 DNA follows: TGTGCCTGGAGTGTAAACCGCTATGGCTACACCTTC.